These 29 T cell receptor beta chains came from one sample sequenced in a study of CD8 T cells in Susac syndrome. An input of roughly 0.5 to 1 ug of RNA was subjected to reverse transcription using random hexamers. TCRdb redid the calling of the immunoSEQ multiplex PCR reads with MiXCR, one entry per CDR3 protein. The table lists 120,000 or so distinct CDR3 sequences, 94% of them singletons, with roughly 0.092% in the top ten. Material: CD4+ T cells from PBMCs. All receptors come from a human donor in good health.

The rearrangement uses TRBV2 and TRBJ2-5; no firm D call. The germline gives CDR1 SNHLY, CDR2 FYNNEI. The length of the CDR3 is 13 residues. The germline V and J ends were trimmed by 5 bases and 1 base, with 8 bases remaining between them. The CDR3 DNA sequence: TGTGCCAGCAGTCCACAGATCCAAGAGACCCAGTACTTC. Translating it yields CASSPQIQETQYF.

This sequence joins TRBV28 and TRBJ2-3; 9 nucleotides agree with TRBD1. CDR1 and CDR2 (germline): MDHEN, SYDVKM. J lost 4 bases, V lost 6 bases, and 2 bases had no gene match. The length of the CDR3 is 13 residues. CDR3: CASRRQGADTQYF. The CDR3 nucleotides read TGTGCCAGCAGGAGACAGGGGGCAGATACGCAGTATTTT.

The chain's CDR3 is CASSMGAGRALYGYTF. The DNA of the CDR3 is TGTGCCAGTAGTATGGGGGCAGGGAGGGCCCTATATGGCTACACCTTC. The V gene is TRBV19, the J gene TRBJ1-2; D is possibly TRBD1 (6 bases). The CDR3 spans 16 residues. The V end was cut by 3 bases, the J end by 5 bases, with 19 bases between. Germline V lookup: CDR1 LNHDA, CDR2 SQIVND (reference sequence).

The V and J genes are TRBV6-6 and TRBJ1-5, with a possible D match to TRBD1 (5 bases). Germline V gives CDR1 MNHNY, CDR2 SVGAGI (reference sequence). This CDR3 region has 15 residues. Between the trimmed V and J ends, which lost 6 bases and 7 bases, there was a span of 19 bases. The CDR3 reads CASSPVAVRGQPQHF. The CDR3 DNA reads TGTGCCAGCAGCCCCGTGGCAGTGCGGGGGCAGCCCCAGCATTTT.

The chain carries TRBV4-2 and TRBJ2-7; no reliable D call. V was shortened by 0 bases and J by 3 bases, with 12 bases between the two germline ends. This CDR3 has 15 amino acids. CDR1 and CDR2 (germline): LGHNA, YNFKEQ. CDR3 residues: CASSQDWVVRYEQYF. The DNA for the CDR3 is TGTGCCAGCAGCCAAGATTGGGTTGTACGCTACGAGCAGTACTTC.

For this clonotype: A junction boundary mismatches the germline segment, possibly from a read error. CDR3 loop: CASSSFEQYF. DNA of the CDR3: TGTGCCAGCAGTTCCTTCGAGCAGTACTTC. The rearrangement joins TRBV28 to TRBJ2-7; no reliable D call. This CDR3 is 10 amino acids long. Germline V gives CDR1 MDHEN, CDR2 SYDVKM.

V usage is TRBV12-3 or TRBV12-4 and J usage is TRBJ2-3, with TRBD2 matching over 10 bases. Trimming took 6 bases from V and 6 from J; bases not matched to a gene: 12. The CDR3 totals 16 residues. The chain's CDR3 is CASSSRTSGYADTQYF. The DNA of the CDR3 is TGTGCCAGCAGCTCCAGGACTAGCGGATATGCGGATACGCAGTATTTT.

The chain uses TRBV9 and TRBJ2-7, with 16 positions matching TRBD2. The CDR3 length is 22 residues. The V segment lost 4 bases and the J segment 6 bases; nucleotides outside the gene matches: 25. Germline values: CDR1 SGDLS, CDR2 YYNGEE. The CDR3 DNA reads as TGTGCCAGCAGCCCAGCCGGGACTAGCGGGAGGGCCGGAGAAAAAGGGAAGAGCGAGCAGTACTTC. Translated: CASSPAGTSGRAGEKGKSEQYF.

The chain carries TRBV6-2 or TRBV6-3 and TRBJ1-5; tentatively, D is TRBD1 (5 bases). This CDR3 spans 16 amino acids. The V gene's germline CDR1 is MNHEY and CDR2 SVGEGT. Trimming cost V 0 bases and J 6 bases, with 15 bases left between them. The CDR3 sequence: CASSYSPQVFSQPQHF. CDR3 nucleotide sequence: TGTGCCAGCAGTTACTCTCCACAGGTATTCAGTCAGCCCCAGCATTTT.

V gene TRBV12-3 or TRBV12-4 combines with J gene TRBJ1-5; weak D call: TRBD1 (6 bases). Trimming left V 1 base short and J 11 bases short, with 15 bases between. This CDR3 contains 14 residues. CDR3 protein: CASSLGQGQSAQHF. The DNA of the CDR3 is TGTGCCAGCAGTTTAGGTCAGGGGCAATCAGCCCAGCATTTT.

This sequence joins TRBV30 and TRBJ2-7; TRBD2 agrees at 10 bases. The germline gives CDR1 GTSNPN, CDR2 SVGIG (reference sequence). The CDR3 covers 14 residues. The junction had 7 bases not matched to a gene; V was cut back by 1 base and J by 7 bases. CDR3 loop: CAWSGGLARVEQYF. The DNA for the CDR3 is TGTGCCTGGAGTGGGGGACTAGCGAGGGTGGAGCAGTACTTC.

Concerning this clonotype: The CDR3 does not end in the conserved phenylalanine or tryptophan, so this is likely a read error. V gene TRBV2 combines with J gene TRBJ2-7; D is unresolved. Per the germline V gene, CDR1 is SNHLY and CDR2 is FYNNEI. Trimming stripped 5 bases from V and 7 bases from J, with 12 bases between. The CDR3 length is 12 residues. The CDR3 DNA reads as TGTGCCAGCAGTCTAGAGCCGCGGGAGCAGTACCTC. Its protein is CASSLEPREQYL.

The gene calls are TRBV20-1 and TRBJ2-2, with 13 bases identical to TRBD2. J gave up 2 bases and V 0 bases, and 9 bases lay outside the gene matches. CDR1 is DFQATT, CDR2 SNEGSKA, per germline (reference sequence). The CDR3 is 19 amino acids. The CDR3 here is CSARESKLAGGLNTGELFF. CDR3 DNA sequence: TGCAGTGCTAGAGAGTCAAAACTAGCGGGAGGGCTTAACACCGGGGAGCTGTTTTTT.

V gene TRBV20-1 combines with J gene TRBJ2-3, with 8 positions matching TRBD1. The CDR3 spans 14 residues. The V gene's germline CDR1 is DFQATT and CDR2 SNEGSKA (reference sequence). V lost 6 bases, J lost 8 bases, and 13 bases stayed unmatched. The CDR3 sequence is CSATVQGAGGTQYF. CDR3 bases: TGCAGTGCAACCGTCCAGGGGGCCGGTGGTACGCAGTATTTT.

This chain uses TRBV28 with TRBJ2-7; D is perhaps TRBD2 (5 bases). Germline CDR1 MDHEN, CDR2 SYDVKM. The CDR3 extends over 12 amino acids. Trimming cost V 4 bases and J 12 bases, with 16 bases left between them. CDR3 protein: CASSSTDGGLYF. In DNA form, the CDR3 reads TGTGCCAGCAGTTCGACTGATGGAGGTCTGTACTTC.

This chain connects TRBV20-1 to TRBJ2-7; D is possibly TRBD2 (5 bases). The CDR3 covers 11 residues. Per the germline V gene, CDR1 is DFQATT and CDR2 is SNEGSKA (reference sequence). Between the trimmed V and J ends, which lost 1 base and 7 bases, there was a span of 8 bases. CDR3 sequence reads: CSARAGNEQYF. Here the CDR3 DNA reads TGCAGTGCTAGAGCCGGGAATGAGCAGTACTTC.

V gene TRBV7-9 combines with J gene TRBJ2-5; TRBD1 aligns across 8 bases. The CDR3 sequence is 16 residues long. Germline lookup yields CDR1 SEHNR and CDR2 FQNEAQ (reference sequence). V dropped 5 bases and J dropped 5; count of bases not matched to a gene: 13. DNA for the CDR3: TGTGCCAGCAGCCCCCTCTTGACAGGGGTTAGCGAGACCCAGTACTTC. It yields the protein CASSPLLTGVSETQYF.

The chain couples TRBV29-1 to TRBJ1-2, with TRBD1 as a possible D gene (5 bases). Germline CDR1 reads SQVTM; CDR2 reads ANQGSEA. The CDR3 consists of 12 residues. Trimming shortened V by 5 bases and J by 5 bases, and 12 bases separated the two germline ends. CDR3 DNA sequence: TGCAGCGTTCGAGGGGCCCAGTATGGCTACACCTTC. Its translation: CSVRGAQYGYTF. Looking up the rest from reference TRBV29-1 and TRBJ1-2 gives the full variable domain: SAVISQKPSRDICQRGTSLTIQCQVDSQVTMMFWYRQQPGQSLTLIATANQGSEATYESGFVIDKFPISRPNLTFSTLTVSNMSPEDSSIYLCSVRGAQYGYTFGSGTRLTVV.

There are a few counts of this clonotype. The V and J genes are TRBV12-2 and TRBJ2-7; the D call of TRBD1 is as the table states it, not checked on the DNA. TRBV12-2 counts as a pseudogene. The CDR3 loop spans 15 amino acids. CDR3 protein: CASRFAGTGTYEQYF. In DNA, the CDR3 is TGTGCAAGTCGCTTTGCCGGGACAGGGACCTACGAGCAGTACTTC.

This chain links TRBV7-3 with TRBJ2-3; TRBD1 matches 9 bases. The CDR3 is 15 residues long. Germline V lookup: CDR1 SGHTA, CDR2 FQGTGA. With 4 bases clipped from V and 1 base from J, the junction kept 3 bases outside the gene matches. In DNA form, the CDR3 reads TGTGCCAGCAGCTCGGGACAGGGAGGCACAGATACGCAGTATTTT. As protein: CASSSGQGGTDTQYF.

This rearrangement joins TRBV5-1 to TRBJ2-2, with D perhaps matching TRBD2 (5 bases). Trimming removed 0 bases from V and 2 bases from J, with 11 bases in between. Germline CDR1 SGHRS, CDR2 YFSETQ. CDR3 length: 16 amino acids. CDR3 DNA sequence: TGCGCCAGCAGCTTGGCCCCCAGCGGAAACACCGGGGAGCTGTTTTTT. Translated: CASSLAPSGNTGELFF. The variable domain in full, with the rest retrieved from reference TRBV5-1 and TRBJ2-2, is KAGVTQTPRYLIKTRGQQVTLSCSPISGHRSVSWYQQTPGQGLQFLFEYFSETQRNKGNFPGRFSGRQFSNSRSEMNVSTLELGDSALYLCASSLAPSGNTGELFFGEGSRLTVL.

The chain is built from TRBV7-8 and TRBJ2-3, with no clear D. The V end was cut by 3 bases, the J end by 0 bases, with 7 bases between. Germline V gene lookup returns CDR1 SGHVS and CDR2 FQNEAQ. CDR3 length: 14 amino acids. The CDR3 spells CASSFSRSTDTQYF. In DNA form, the CDR3 reads TGTGCCAGCAGCTTTAGCCGAAGCACAGATACGCAGTATTTT.

CDR3 sequence reads: CASSVAATSPYEQYF. In DNA form, the CDR3 reads TGTGCCAGCAGCGTAGCCGCGACTTCCCCCTACGAGCAGTACTTC. V and J are TRBV9 and TRBJ2-7, with D unclear. The length of the CDR3 is 15 residues. Germline CDR1 and CDR2: SGDLS and YYNGEE. V lost 0 bases and J lost 2, with 12 bases in between.

V and J are TRBV6-5 and TRBJ1-2, with 8 bases that match TRBD1. From germline, CDR1 is MNHEY and CDR2 SVGAGI. CDR3 length: 14 residues. V gave up 6 bases and J gave up 4 bases; unmatched junction bases: 7. The CDR3 loop reads CASSRPGTGYGYTF. In DNA, the CDR3 is TGTGCCAGCAGCCGACCTGGGACAGGCTATGGCTACACCTTC.

In its sample, this clonotype was seen once. The chain is built from TRBV3-1 and TRBJ2-6, with D possibly matching TRBD2 (5 bases). V was trimmed by 5 bases and J by 4 bases, leaving 18 bases between them. Germline-derived CDR1 and CDR2 are LGHDT and YNNKEL (reference sequence). CDR3 size: 17 residues. CDR3 amino acids: CASSGGASGRGANVLTF. The CDR3 region has the DNA TGTGCCAGCAGCGGTGGAGCAAGCGGTCGCGGGGCCAACGTCCTGACTTTC.

The rearrangement joins TRBV3-1 to TRBJ2-2, with a tentative D call TRBD1 (6 bases). Germline V lookup: CDR1 LGHDT, CDR2 YNNKEL (reference sequence). V was clipped by 2 bases and J by 6 bases, with 7 bases between them. The length of the CDR3 is 13 residues. The CDR3: CASSQQGSGELFF. The CDR3 DNA reads TGTGCCAGCAGCCAACAGGGGTCCGGGGAGCTGTTTTTT.

The V and J genes are TRBV18 and TRBJ1-1, with D unresolved. CDR1 is KGHSH and CDR2 is LQKENI in the germline V gene. The length of the CDR3 is 14 residues. V lost 0 bases and J lost 1, with 6 bases in between. Here the CDR3 reads CASSPPGKNTEAFF. The CDR3 nucleotides read TGTGCCAGCTCACCACCGGGGAAGAACACTGAAGCTTTCTTT.

This chain links TRBV20-1 with TRBJ2-7; unclear D gene. Trimming removed 3 bases from V and 3 bases from J, with 12 bases in between. Germline V gene lookup returns CDR1 DFQATT and CDR2 SNEGSKA (reference sequence). The CDR3 has 13 amino acids. In nucleotides, the CDR3 is TGCAGTGCTAGGCACGGGCAACTCTACGAGCAGTACTTC. Translating gives CSARHGQLYEQYF.

The rearrangement links TRBV20-1 to TRBJ2-3; 9 bases agree with TRBD1. The germline V gene encodes CDR1 DFQATT and CDR2 SNEGSKA (reference sequence). This CDR3 region has 14 residues. Germline trimming cut 1 base from V and 3 bases from J; bases unmatched to any gene: 2. The CDR3 DNA is TGCAGTGCTAGAGGGGACAGGGTGACAGATACGCAGTATTTT. Amino acid sequence: CSARGDRVTDTQYF.